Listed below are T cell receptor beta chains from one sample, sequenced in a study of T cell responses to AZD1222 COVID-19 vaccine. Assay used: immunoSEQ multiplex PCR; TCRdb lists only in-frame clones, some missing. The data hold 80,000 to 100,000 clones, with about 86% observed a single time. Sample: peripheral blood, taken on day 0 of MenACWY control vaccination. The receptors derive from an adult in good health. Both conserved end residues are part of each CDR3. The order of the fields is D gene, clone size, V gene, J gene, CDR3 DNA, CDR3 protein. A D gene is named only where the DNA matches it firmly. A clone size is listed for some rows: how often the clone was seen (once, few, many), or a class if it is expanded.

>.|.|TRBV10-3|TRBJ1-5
TGTGCCATCAACCCAGACAGAAATCAGCCCCAGCATTTT
CAINPDRNQPQHF
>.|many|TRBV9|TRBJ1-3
TGTGCCAGCAGCGTGGGGGGTTCGGAACTCGGAAACACCATATATTTT
CASSVGGSELGNTIYF
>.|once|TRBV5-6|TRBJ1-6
TGTGCCAGCAGCTTCCGGGAGACTAATTCACCCCTCCACTTT
CASSFRETNSPLHF
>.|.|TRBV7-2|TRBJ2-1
TGTGCCAGCAGCTTTCAACAGTGGAACAATGAGCAGTTCTTC
CASSFQQWNNEQFF
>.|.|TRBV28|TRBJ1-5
TGTGCCAGCATCGAAACAGGGTTGGGCAATCAGCCCCAGCATTTT
CASIETGLGNQPQHF
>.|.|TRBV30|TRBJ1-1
TGTGCCTGGAGTGGCCGGACACTGAACACTGAAGCTTTCTTT
CAWSGRTLNTEAFF
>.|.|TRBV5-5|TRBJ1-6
TGTGCCAGCAGCTTGGATTGGGGGGCCGTGGGTTCACCCCTCCACTTT
CASSLDWGAVGSPLHF
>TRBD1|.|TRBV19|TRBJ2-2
TGTGCCAGTAGTATGGAGGACAGGGGGAACACCGGGGAGCTGTTTTTT
CASSMEDRGNTGELFF
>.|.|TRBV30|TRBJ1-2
TGTGCCTGGAGTCTAGGAGCTAACTATGGCTACACCTTC
CAWSLGANYGYTF
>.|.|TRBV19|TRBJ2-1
TGTGCCAGTAGTATGACCCACAGGGACCTCTCCTACAATGAGCAGTTCTTC
CASSMTHRDLSYNEQFF
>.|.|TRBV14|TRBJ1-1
TGTGCCAGCAGCCCGGCCGGGGCGAACACTGAAGCTTTCTTT
CASSPAGANTEAFF
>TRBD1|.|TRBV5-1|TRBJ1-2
TGCGCCAGCAGCTTGGCCTATTCACAGGGGGCTGGCTATGGCTACACCTTC
CASSLAYSQGAGYGYTF
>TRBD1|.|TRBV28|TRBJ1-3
TGTGCCAGCGGCTTTTCCGGGACAGGGGCATTCGACACCATATATTTT
CASGFSGTGAFDTIYF
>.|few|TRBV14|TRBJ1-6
TGTGCCAGCAGCCAAGAGTGGGGGCTGCTTTCACCCCTCCACTTT
CASSQEWGLLSPLHF
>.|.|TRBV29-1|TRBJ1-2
TGCAGCGTTGTAGCCCTGGTGGACTATGGCTACACCTTC
CSVVALVDYGYTF
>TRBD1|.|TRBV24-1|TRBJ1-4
TGTGCCACCAGTGATTCCGGGACAGGGTACGAAAAACTGTTTTTT
CATSDSGTGYEKLFF
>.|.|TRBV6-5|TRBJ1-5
TGTGCCAGCAGGAGGACAGATAGCAATCAGCCCCAGCATTTT
CASRRTDSNQPQHF
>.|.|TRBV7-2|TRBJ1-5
TGTGCCAGCAGCTTAGTGGGAAGTAGTCAGCCCCAGCATTTT
CASSLVGSSQPQHF
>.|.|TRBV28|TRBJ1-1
TGTGCCAGCAGTTTAAGTCAGGGGTTGGCTTTCTTT
CASSLSQGLAFF
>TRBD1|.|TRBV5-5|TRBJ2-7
TGTGCCAGCAGCAGAGCTACAGGGGCCTACGAGCAGTACTTC
CASSRATGAYEQYF
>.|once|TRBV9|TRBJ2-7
TGTGCCAGCAGCGTAGCGACAAACTCCTACGAGCAGTACTTC
CASSVATNSYEQYF
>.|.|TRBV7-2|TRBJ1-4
TGTGCCAGCAGCGCTCAGGGCGGTGAAAAACTGTTTTTT
CASSAQGGEKLFF
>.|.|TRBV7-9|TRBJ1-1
TGTGCCAGCAGCTTACAGGGGAGCACTGAAGCTTTCTTT
CASSLQGSTEAFF
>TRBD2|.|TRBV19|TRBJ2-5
TGTGCCAGTAGTCCCCCGGCGGGACTATCTCGCCAAGAGACCCAGTACTTC
CASSPPAGLSRQETQYF
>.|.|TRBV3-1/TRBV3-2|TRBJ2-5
TGTGCCAGCAGCCTTCACAGGGACCAAGAGACCCAGTACTTC
CASSLHRDQETQYF
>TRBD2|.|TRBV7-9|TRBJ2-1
TGTGCCAGCAGCTTACCTAGCGGGGGGACCTTTGGGAATGAGCAGTTCTTC
CASSLPSGGTFGNEQFF
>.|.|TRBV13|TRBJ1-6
TGTGCCAGCAGCCCTATTGGGGCTATGGGGTATAATTCACCCCTCCACTTT
CASSPIGAMGYNSPLHF
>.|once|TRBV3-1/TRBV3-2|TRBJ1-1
TGTGCCAGCAGCCTGAACACTGAAGCTTTCTTT
CASSLNTEAFF
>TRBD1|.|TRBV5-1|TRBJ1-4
TGCGCCAGCAGCCCTGGGGGGACAGGGACTGAAAAACTGTTTTTT
CASSPGGTGTEKLFF
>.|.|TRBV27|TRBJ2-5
TGTGCCAGCAGTTTATGGGACCCCTGGGAGAGAGAGACCCAGTACTTC
CASSLWDPWERETQYF
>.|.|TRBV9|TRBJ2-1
TGTGCCAGCAGCCCCAGGGCTAGAGACAATGAGCAGTTCTTC
CASSPRARDNEQFF
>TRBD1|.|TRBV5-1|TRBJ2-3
TGCGCCAGCAGCTCCGGACAGGGGGCTACATCGGATACGCAGTATTTT
CASSSGQGATSDTQYF
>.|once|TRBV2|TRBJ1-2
TGTGCCAGCAGGAAACAGGGATCCGATGGCTACACCTTC
CASRKQGSDGYTF
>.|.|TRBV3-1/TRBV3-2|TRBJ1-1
TGTGCCAGCAGCCAAGATTTGGGGGGTGGCACTGAAGCTTTCTTT
CASSQDLGGGTEAFF
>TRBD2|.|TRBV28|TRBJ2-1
TGTGCCAGCAGACCCTATGGCGGGGGGGCGGACAATGAGCAGTTCTTC
CASRPYGGGADNEQFF
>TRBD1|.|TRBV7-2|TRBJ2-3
TGTGCCAGCAGCAGGGATTGGACAGGCGTTACAGATACGCAGTATTTT
CASSRDWTGVTDTQYF
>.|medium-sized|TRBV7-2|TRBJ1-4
TGTGCCAGCAGCATCCGACAGAGTAATGAAAAACTGTTTTTT
CASSIRQSNEKLFF
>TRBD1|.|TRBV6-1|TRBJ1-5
TGTGCCAGCAGTGACAACAGGGGGCAGGTTCAGCCCCAGCATTTT
CASSDNRGQVQPQHF
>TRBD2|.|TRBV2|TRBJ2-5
TGTGCCAGCAGGACCCGTAGCGGGGGGGCAGGAGAGACCCAGTACTTC
CASRTRSGGAGETQYF